This T cell receptor (beta chain) was obtained from a study of blood T cell repertoires in COVID-19. About the research overall: PBMCs, B-cell-depleted T cells, or T cells provided the cDNA or gDNA that made up the material.

Under the authors' procedure: Amplification of reference gene primers provided the estimated nucleated cell counts. Clones were sequenced by immunoSEQ multiplex PCR, and TCRdb holds only the in-frame ones, with some missing. V and J calls and clone size are copied from that table; D and trimming were computed from the DNA. The profile shows about 110,000 clones, over 70% of them singletons. The junction had 12 bases not matched to a gene; V was cut back by 4 bases and J by 4 bases. The CDR3 contains 16 residues. Germline V gene sequence: CDR1 SGHNT, CDR2 YYREEE (reference sequence). This chain joins TRBV5-4 and TRBJ1-1; 8 bases are a match to TRBD1. The clonotype comes from a man in his forties or fifties with acute or convalescent COVID-19. Sequenced sample: peripheral blood. The CDR3, as DNA: TGTGCCAGCAGCCCGAATGGACAGGGAAGATTCACTGAAGCTTTCTTT. Amino acid sequence: CASSPNGQGRFTEAFF.